Shown below are 29 T cell receptor beta chains from a single sample sequenced in a study of T cell repertoires in cytomegalovirus infection. The antigens these receptors bind are not known. MiXCR was run by TCRdb on the reads, yielding one entry per CDR3 protein. The sample lists 650,000 to 900,000 distinct CDR3 sequences; 32% were seen once. The sequences come from cultured CD8+ T cells from PBMCs, collected from culture after CMV antigen stimulation. The receptors derive from a human donor in good health (CMV status not recorded). Some clones in this sample may be carry-over from other donors' samples.

This rearrangement joins TRBV12-3 or TRBV12-4 to TRBJ2-5, with 11 bases identical to TRBD2. This CDR3 has 15 amino acids. V shed 6 bases, J shed 5 bases, and the junction held 8 bases outside the gene matches. Here the CDR3 reads CASSPSGGPGETQYF. In DNA form, the CDR3 reads TGTGCCAGCAGCCCTAGCGGGGGGCCAGGGGAGACCCAGTACTTC.

The chain has TRBV6-1 and TRBJ1-1; no clear D gene. This CDR3 has 14 amino acids. The ends were cut back, 8 bases at V and 1 base at J, with 14 bases in the middle. CDR1 is MNHNS and CDR2 is SASEGT in the germline V gene. As DNA, the CDR3 is TGTGCCAGCGTACTAGGAGGAGGGAACACTGAAGCTTTCTTT. Its translation is CASVLGGGNTEAFF.

This clonotype was seen more than once but under ten times. This sequence joins TRBV19 and TRBJ2-7, with 10 bases matching TRBD1. Germline CDR1 reads LNHDA; CDR2 reads SQIVND (reference sequence). This CDR3 is built from 15 residues. The V and J ends lost 3 bases and 2 bases, in that order; junction bases with no gene match: 4. CDR3 loop: CASSIQGTGAYEQYF. The CDR3 DNA reads as TGTGCCAGTAGTATCCAAGGGACAGGGGCCTACGAGCAGTACTTC.

The chain uses TRBV2 and TRBJ2-1; D gene ambiguous. The CDR3 is 16 residues long. V gave up 4 bases and J gave up 0 bases, with 13 bases separating them. Germline assignment: CDR1 SNHLY and CDR2 FYNNEI. The CDR3 nucleotides are TGTGCCAGCAGTGGCGACCCCTCGAGCTCCTACAATGAGCAGTTCTTC. Protein sequence: CASSGDPSSSYNEQFF.

Notes on this clonotype: It is likely a read error, because the conserved phenylalanine at the end of the CDR3 is missing. Because the CDR3's place on the DNA is in doubt, the DNA is left out and the CDR3 is given as listed by TCRdb. The chain couples TRBV20-1 to TRBJ2-7; the table's D call, TRBD1, has no DNA check behind it. The CDR3 is 13 amino acids long, termini counted. Germline V gene sequence: CDR1 DFQATT, CDR2 SNEGSKA (reference sequence). CDR3 region: CSAPPAGGSILEA.

The rearrangement joins TRBV11-2 to TRBJ2-2, with a possible D match to TRBD2 (7 bases). The CDR3 loop spans 17 amino acids. Germline V CDR1 and CDR2: SGHAT, FQNNGV. V lost 2 bases and J lost 3, with 16 bases in between. The CDR3 DNA reads TGTGCCAGCAGCTTAAAGGGGGGGGTAGGGCACACCGGGGAGCTGTTTTTT. Protein: CASSLKGGVGHTGELFF.

This clonotype has only a few counts. The chain couples TRBV2 to TRBJ1-2; D not resolved. Deletions cut 7 bases from V and 8 bases from J, with 14 bases between. The CDR3 is 12 residues long. Germline CDR1 SNHLY, CDR2 FYNNEI. The CDR3 reads CASNEGGRGYTF. DNA of the CDR3: TGTGCCAGCAACGAGGGTGGCAGGGGCTACACCTTC. Filled out from reference TRBV2 and TRBJ1-2, the complete variable domain reads EPEVTQTPSHQVTQMGQEVILRCVPISNHLYFYWYRQILGQKVEFLVSFYNNEISEKSEIFDDQFSVERPDGSNFTLKIRSTKLEDSAMYFCASNEGGRGYTFGSGTRLTVV.

The V gene is TRBV29-1, the J gene TRBJ2-5; no clear D gene. The CDR3 is 13 amino acids. The germline V and J ends were trimmed by 4 bases and 1 base, with 10 bases remaining between them. Germline assignment: CDR1 SQVTM and CDR2 ANQGSEA. CDR3 sequence reads: CSVVTAFQETQYF. The CDR3 DNA reads as TGCAGCGTTGTAACTGCATTCCAAGAGACCCAGTACTTC.

In its sample, this clonotype was seen a few times. The V and J genes are TRBV12-3 or TRBV12-4 and TRBJ2-7; D is possibly TRBD1 (5 bases). There are 14 residues in the CDR3. V was trimmed by 4 bases and J by 2 bases, leaving 12 bases between them. The CDR3 reads CASSSRVYPYEQYV. The CDR3 DNA follows: TGTGCCAGCAGTTCCAGGGTCTATCCCTACGAGCAGTACGTC.

This clonotype came up a few times. The chain carries TRBV27 and TRBJ2-5; D gene unclear. The germline V gene encodes CDR1 MNHEY and CDR2 SMNVEV (reference sequence). Trimming took 4 bases from V and 4 from J, leaving 13 bases between them. This CDR3 region has 14 residues. DNA for the CDR3: TGTGCCAGCAGTTCTGGTTACAGCCGAGAGACCCAGTACTTC. Its protein product is CASSSGYSRETQYF.

Details on this clonotype: Germline is not matched at one junction end, which may reflect a read error. This sequence joins TRBV7-7 and TRBJ2-2; D possibly corresponds to TRBD1 (6 bases). The CDR3 sequence is 16 residues long. Germline V CDR1 and CDR2: SSHAT, FNYEAQ (reference sequence). The DNA of the CDR3 is TGTGCTAGCAGCTCAGGGACAAGCCCGCTCCCCGGGGAGCTGTTTTTT. Translated, it gives CASSSGTSPLPGELFF.

This clonotype occurred many times. V gene TRBV7-9 combines with J gene TRBJ2-5; 9 nucleotides match TRBD1. This CDR3 contains 16 residues. From germline, CDR1 is SEHNR and CDR2 FQNEAQ (reference sequence). Trimming took 3 bases from V and 6 from J; bases not matched to a gene: 11. CDR3 sequence: CASSFLGDRARKTQYF. The CDR3 DNA follows: TGTGCCAGCAGCTTCCTCGGGGACAGGGCTCGAAAGACCCAGTACTTC. Full variable domain (missing parts from reference TRBV7-9 and TRBJ2-5): DTGVSQNPRHKITKRGQNVTFRCDPISEHNRLYWYRQTLGQGPEFLTYFQNEAQLEKSRLLSDRFSAERPKGSFSTLEIQRTEQGDSAMYLCASSFLGDRARKTQYFGPGTRLLVL.

The genes are TRBV15 and TRBJ2-2, with 11 positions matching TRBD2. The length of the CDR3 is 17 residues. After removal of 6 bases from V and 4 bases from J, the junction contained 10 bases not matched to a gene. The germline V gene encodes CDR1 LNHNV and CDR2 YYDKDF (reference sequence). The CDR3 is CATRPPSGGKSTGELFF. As DNA, the CDR3 is TGTGCCACCAGGCCGCCTAGCGGGGGGAAGAGCACCGGGGAGCTGTTTTTT. The full variable domain, completed using reference TRBV15 and TRBJ2-2, is DAMVIQNPRYQVTQFGKPVTLSCSQTLNHNVMYWYQQKSSQAPKLLFHYYDKDFNNEADTPDNFQSRRPNTSFCFLDIRSPGLGDTAMYLCATRPPSGGKSTGELFFGEGSRLTVL.

This clonotype appeared a few times. This chain connects TRBV5-6 to TRBJ1-2; perhaps TRBD1 as D (5 bases). This CDR3 contains 14 residues. Deletions cut 2 bases from V and 1 base from J, with 9 bases between. The germline CDR1 and CDR2 sequences are SGHDT and YYEEEE. CDR3 protein: CASSFSDSNYGYTF. As DNA, the CDR3 is TGTGCCAGCAGCTTCAGCGACAGTAACTATGGCTACACCTTC.

V is TRBV4-3 and J is TRBJ1-5; 9 positions match TRBD1. The J segment lost 7 bases and the V segment lost 1 base, leaving 8 bases of the junction unmatched. The germline V gene has CDR1 LGHNA and CDR2 YSLEER. The CDR3 is 16 residues long. In nucleotides, the CDR3 is TGCGCCAGCAGCCAAGGGACAGGGGAAGGATGGCAGCCCCAGCATTTT. Translating it yields CASSQGTGEGWQPQHF.

The V and J genes are TRBV5-6 and TRBJ2-5; D not certain. Germline lookup yields CDR1 SGHDT and CDR2 YYEEEE. Trimming took 3 bases from V and 5 from J, leaving 8 bases between them. This CDR3 contains 12 residues. The CDR3 nucleotides are TGTGCCAGCAGCTCAGTACCCGAGACCCAGTACTTC. It specifies CASSSVPETQYF.

The rearrangement uses TRBV7-6 and TRBJ1-2; D possibly corresponds to TRBD1 (5 bases). CDR1 is SGHVS and CDR2 is FNYEAQ in the germline V gene. Trimming took off 5 bases at V and 2 bases at J, with 24 bases between the two ends. The CDR3 extends over 18 amino acids. CDR3 protein: CASSPFAGGGSKNYGYTF. CDR3 nucleotides: TGTGCCAGCAGCCCCTTCGCGGGGGGGGGTTCGAAGAACTATGGCTACACCTTC.

V and J are TRBV27 and TRBJ2-1; D unresolved. Germline CDR1 is MNHEY and CDR2 is SMNVEV (reference sequence). V was shortened by 5 bases and J by 0 bases, with 14 bases between the two germline ends. The CDR3 runs 16 residues. The CDR3 region has the DNA TGTGCCAGCAGTCCCCCGGGCTTAAGCTCCTACAATGAGCAGTTCTTC. This encodes CASSPPGLSSYNEQFF.

This CDR3 reads CASRGTEHGRETQYF. The CDR3 DNA is TGTGCCAGTAGGGGCACGGAACACGGCCGGGAGACCCAGTACTTC. The rearrangement uses TRBV19 and TRBJ2-5; D gene unclear. V lost 6 bases to trimming and J lost 5 bases, with 19 bases between them. The CDR3 is 15 residues long. Germline values: CDR1 LNHDA, CDR2 SQIVND (reference sequence).

The chain employs TRBV6-2 or TRBV6-3 and TRBJ2-1, with 8 bases matching TRBD2. Germline CDR1 is MNHEY and CDR2 is SVGEGT. The CDR3 sequence is 15 residues long. With 6 bases clipped from V and 2 bases from J, the junction kept 6 bases outside the gene matches. The CDR3 DNA sequence: TGTGCCAGCAGCTATCCGGGGGGGACCTACAATGAGCAGTTCTTC. It is translated as CASSYPGGTYNEQFF.

The chain has TRBV7-6 and TRBJ1-2; no firm D call. CDR1 is SGHVS, CDR2 FNYEAQ, per germline. V was shortened by 5 bases and J by 8 bases, with 12 bases between the two germline ends. There are 12 residues in the CDR3. CDR3: CASSHSLAGYTF. The CDR3 coding sequence is TGTGCCAGCAGCCACTCCTTGGCAGGCTACACCTTC.

This clonotype was seen a few times. CDR3 nucleotides: TGTGCCACCAGCAGAGATCCCGCAGGGGCCTACGAGCAGTACTTC. This sequence encodes CATSRDPAGAYEQYF. The gene calls are TRBV15 and TRBJ2-7; D is perhaps TRBD1 (6 bases). V lost 0 bases, J lost 2 bases, and 11 bases lay in between. Per germline, CDR1 LNHNV and CDR2 YYDKDF (reference sequence). The CDR3 has 15 residues.

In its sample, this clonotype was seen many times. The genes are TRBV14 and TRBJ1-1; no clear D. CDR1 and CDR2 from the germline V gene are SGHDN and FVKESK. The V and J ends lost 2 bases and 1 base respectively, with 20 bases between them. The CDR3 has 18 amino acids. CDR3 sequence (DNA): TGTGCCAGCAGCCAATACCTCTCGGGGTCCGTGACGAACACTGAAGCTTTCTTT. Translating gives CASSQYLSGSVTNTEAFF.

V usage is TRBV28 and J usage is TRBJ2-7, with a possible D match to TRBD1 (5 bases). Germline V gene data show CDR1 as MDHEN and CDR2 as SYDVKM. Trimming took off 1 base at V and 5 bases at J, with 15 bases between the two ends. CDR3 length: 15 amino acids. The CDR3 spells CASSLFGTQGDEQYV. In nucleotides, the CDR3 is TGTGCCAGCAGTTTATTCGGAACCCAGGGTGACGAGCAGTACGTC.

The chain employs TRBV4-2 and TRBJ2-1; the D gene is possibly TRBD2 (6 bases). CDR1 LGHNA and CDR2 YNFKEQ come from the germline V gene. This CDR3 has 16 residues. V was clipped by 3 bases and J by 4 bases, with 16 bases between them. The CDR3 protein is CASSQRLTGTYNEQFF. The CDR3 DNA sequence: TGTGCCAGCAGCCAGCGACTAACGGGGACTTACAATGAGCAGTTCTTC.

The V and J genes are TRBV28 and TRBJ1-1, with 8 bases lining up with TRBD1. V lost 6 bases, J lost 6 bases, and 9 bases stayed unmatched. The V gene's germline CDR1 is MDHEN and CDR2 SYDVKM. The CDR3 sequence is 14 residues long. The CDR3 spells CASSPLDRGSEAFF. The CDR3 bases are TGTGCCAGCAGCCCCTTAGACAGGGGTTCTGAAGCTTTCTTT.

The genes are TRBV6-2 or TRBV6-3 and TRBJ1-6, with unresolved D. The ends were cut back, 6 bases at V and 8 bases at J, with 17 bases in the middle. Per the germline V gene, CDR1 is MNHEY and CDR2 is SVGEGT. This CDR3 has 15 amino acids. CDR3 DNA: TGTGCCAGCAGACCTATCCGGGAGTTCTATTCACCCCTCCACTTT. Translating it yields CASRPIREFYSPLHF.

This chain uses TRBV6-5 with TRBJ1-1; D gene uncertain. In germline, CDR1 is MNHEY, CDR2 SVGAGI. There are 16 residues in the CDR3. With 0 bases removed from V and 1 base from J, the gap between germline ends came to 12 bases. The CDR3, as DNA: TGTGCCAGCAGTTACTCGACCGGGCCGGAGAACACTGAAGCTTTCTTT. It codes for CASSYSTGPENTEAFF.

The rearrangement joins TRBV6-6 to TRBJ1-1, with 9 positions matching TRBD1. CDR3 length: 15 residues. Trimming cost V 8 bases and J 5 bases; bases outside gene matches: 12. Germline V gene sequence: CDR1 MNHNY, CDR2 SVGAGI (reference sequence). The CDR3 is CASPKGTGSKTEAFF. In DNA form, the CDR3 reads TGTGCCAGCCCTAAAGGGACAGGGAGTAAGACTGAAGCTTTCTTT.